These 24 T cell receptor beta chains share one sample of origin, sequenced in a study of early T cells in non-severe SARS-CoV-2 infection (dated by TCRdb to the early 2020s). The library was obtained by 5' RACE. Sequencing instrument: NextSeq 500. TCRdb trimmed the raw reads at Q25, called clones with MiXCR and kept productive beta chains. Identical CDR3 protein sequences are pooled into one entry, listed with their most common genes and DNA. This sample is represented by fewer than 60,000 distinct CDR3 sequences; less than 9.5% of them were singletons. Jointly, the top ten make up 5.3% of the sample. This sample comprised whole blood, obtained at baseline. The receptor set was obtained from an adult who was a healthcare worker with PCR-confirmed SARS-CoV-2 infection or an uninfected control (not recorded which).

This clonotype has only a few counts. The genes are TRBV4-2 and TRBJ2-3; 14 positions match TRBD2. V was clipped by 5 bases and J by 6 bases; unmatched bases: 7. Germline-derived CDR1 and CDR2 are LGHNA and YNFKEQ. The CDR3 contains 16 residues. The chain's CDR3 is CASSYGLAGGPDTQYF. The CDR3 nucleotides read TGTGCCAGCAGCTATGGACTAGCGGGGGGTCCGGATACGCAGTATTTT.

This clonotype was counted between two and nine times. CDR3 coding DNA: TGTGCCAGCAGCTTAGGGGACACTGAAGCTTTCTTT. Translation gives CASSLGDTEAFF. The V gene is TRBV11-2, the J gene TRBJ1-1; D not resolved. The CDR3 is 12 amino acids. CDR1 is SGHAT, CDR2 FQNNGV, per germline. V shed 1 base and J shed 3 bases, with 3 bases lying between them.

The table lists this clonotype with a few counts. The chain employs TRBV9 and TRBJ2-6, with a possible D match to TRBD1 (6 bases). V was trimmed by 5 bases and J by 0 bases, leaving 9 bases between them. There are 15 residues in the CDR3. Germline values: CDR1 SGDLS, CDR2 YYNGEE. The CDR3: CASSRQDSGANVLTF. Written as DNA, the CDR3 is TGTGCCAGCAGTCGACAGGACTCTGGGGCCAACGTCCTGACTTTC.

This clonotype was seen more than once but under ten times. The V gene is TRBV4-3, the J gene TRBJ2-3, with D perhaps matching TRBD1 or TRBD2 (5 bases each). V lost 2 bases to trimming and J lost 7 bases, with 22 bases between them. CDR3 length: 17 residues. Per germline, CDR1 LGHNA and CDR2 YSLEER. The CDR3 sequence is CASSQTKRGVGYNTQYF. DNA for the CDR3: TGCGCCAGCAGCCAAACAAAGAGGGGAGTGGGCTACAATACGCAGTATTTT.

About this clonotype itself: One base away lies a much larger clone, so this may be a sequencing read error. This chain joins TRBV29-1 and TRBJ1-1; 12 bases match TRBD1. Per germline, CDR1 SQVTM and CDR2 ANQGSEA. This CDR3 is built from 15 residues. CDR3 in amino acids: CSAEGTGGANTEAFF. As DNA, the CDR3 is TGCAGCGCTGAAGGGACAGGGGGCGCGAACACTGAAGCTTTCTTT.

This clonotype was recorded at least ten times. The chain links TRBV7-9 to TRBJ2-3; D gene ambiguous. CDR3 length equals 12 residues. V was cut by 5 bases and J by 3 bases, with 6 bases left in between. Germline CDR1 is SEHNR and CDR2 is FQNEAQ (reference sequence). CDR3 region: CASSAGTDTQYF. In DNA form, the CDR3 reads TGTGCCAGCAGCGCCGGTACAGATACGCAGTATTTT.

The V and J genes are TRBV12-3 or TRBV12-4 and TRBJ2-3; the D call may be TRBD1 or TRBD2 (5 bases each). Trimming shortened V by 6 bases and J by 7 bases, and 17 bases separated the two germline ends. The CDR3 is 14 amino acids. This CDR3 is CASREGSSSHTQYF. In DNA, the CDR3 is TGTGCCAGCAGAGAGGGGAGTAGCAGTCATACGCAGTATTTT.

The rearrangement joins TRBV29-1 to TRBJ2-2; no definite D call. Germline V CDR1 and CDR2: SQVTM, ANQGSEA. V lost 4 bases and J lost 0, with 9 bases in between. CDR3 length: 14 amino acids. CDR3 DNA sequence: TGCAGCGTTGCGCATCGCGCGAACACCGGGGAGCTGTTTTTT. The encoded protein is CSVAHRANTGELFF.

This clonotype showed up many times. This chain links TRBV6-5 with TRBJ1-5; the D is unclear. There are 13 residues in the CDR3. Trimming took 5 bases from V and 1 from J, leaving 6 bases between them. Germline values: CDR1 MNHEY, CDR2 SVGAGI. The DNA for the CDR3 is TGTGCCAGCAGTCCCGGGAGCAATCAGCCCCAGCATTTT. This sequence encodes CASSPGSNQPQHF.

The chain couples TRBV24-1 to TRBJ1-5; D is undetermined. Germline values: CDR1 KGHDR, CDR2 SFDVKD. Trimming stripped 1 base from V and 7 bases from J, with 7 bases between. CDR3 length: 13 residues. CDR3 coding DNA: TGTGCCACCAGTGATTTTTCGGGCCAGCCCCAGCATTTT. Translation gives CATSDFSGQPQHF.

This clonotype was seen more than once but under ten times. The J gene is TRBJ1-1, the V gene TRBV20-1; D is uncertain. The CDR3 consists of 12 residues. Germline V gene data show CDR1 as DFQATT and CDR2 as SNEGSKA (reference sequence). V lost 3 bases and J 4 bases, leaving 9 bases between the germline ends. The CDR3 spells CSARTPGTEAFF. CDR3 coding DNA: TGCAGTGCTAGGACCCCTGGCACTGAAGCTTTCTTT.

The table lists this clonotype with many counts. The rearrangement uses TRBV6-1 and TRBJ2-3; D not certain. Germline values: CDR1 MNHNS, CDR2 SASEGT. V was pared by 6 bases and J by 4 bases, with 11 bases between. This CDR3 has 13 amino acids. The CDR3 region has the DNA TGTGCCAGCAGGACCCCGCTCGCAGATACGCAGTATTTT. Protein product: CASRTPLADTQYF.

This clonotype was detected only a few times. The V call is TRBV28, the J call TRBJ2-5; tentatively, D is TRBD1 (6 bases). Trimming left V 2 bases short and J 4 bases short, with 11 bases between. Per the germline V gene, CDR1 is MDHEN and CDR2 is SYDVKM. The CDR3 is 14 residues long. The CDR3 sequence is CASSLPGDGETQYF. As DNA, the CDR3 is TGTGCCAGCAGTTTACCAGGGGATGGAGAGACCCAGTACTTC. Based on the CDR3 plus reference TRBV28 and TRBJ2-5, the full variable domain is DVKVTQSSRYLVKRTGEKVFLECVQDMDHENMFWYRQDPGLGLRLIYFSYDVKMKEKGDIPEGYSVSREKKERFSLILESASTNQTSMYLCASSLPGDGETQYFGPGTRLLVL.

This clonotype has only a few counts. V and J are TRBV9 and TRBJ2-7; D unresolved. V shed 4 bases and J shed 4 bases, with 6 bases lying between them. The CDR3 runs to 11 residues. The germline gives CDR1 SGDLS, CDR2 YYNGEE. This CDR3 is CASSPPYEQYF. Written as DNA, the CDR3 is TGTGCCAGCAGCCCTCCATACGAGCAGTACTTC.

This clonotype was recorded at least ten times. The rearrangement links TRBV10-3 to TRBJ2-7, with 12 bases lining up with TRBD2. This CDR3 has 18 residues. Germline lookup yields CDR1 ENHRY and CDR2 SYGVKD. V trimming: 3 bases; J trimming: 2 bases; junction bases outside the gene matches: 11. The CDR3 nucleotides are TGTGCCATCAGTGAAGGACTAGCGGGACCTACCACTCCCTACGAGCAGTACTTC. Encoded protein: CAISEGLAGPTTPYEQYF.

This clonotype has a handful of counts. The chain carries TRBV6-2 or TRBV6-3 and TRBJ2-2; D gene unclear. V lost 2 bases, J lost 7 bases, and 5 bases lay in between. This CDR3 has 12 amino acids. Germline-derived CDR1 and CDR2 are MNHEY and SVGEGT. CDR3 nucleotides: TGTGCCAGCAGTTACCTGGGCGGGGAGCTGTTTTTT. It translates to CASSYLGGELFF.

This clonotype was seen more than once but under ten times. The chain carries TRBV7-9 and TRBJ2-5; no clear D gene. V shed 5 bases and J shed 5 bases, with 9 bases lying between them. The CDR3 covers 12 residues. Germline V gene lookup returns CDR1 SEHNR and CDR2 FQNEAQ (reference sequence). The CDR3 sequence: CASSLPPETQYF. CDR3 nucleotide sequence: TGTGCCAGCAGCCTACCACCGGAGACCCAGTACTTC.

The rearrangement joins TRBV6-5 to TRBJ1-1; perhaps TRBD1 as D (5 bases). CDR1 and CDR2 (germline): MNHEY, SVGAGI. Deletions cut 6 bases from V and 11 bases from J, with 22 bases between. The CDR3 is 14 residues long. CDR3 loop: CASRKLDSFGRAFF. The CDR3 DNA sequence: TGTGCCAGCAGGAAACTCGACAGTTTCGGACGGGCTTTCTTT.

The chain recombines TRBV7-9 with TRBJ1-4; D is unresolved. Germline CDR1 SEHNR, CDR2 FQNEAQ (reference sequence). Trimming took off 1 base at V and 7 bases at J, with 13 bases between the two ends. The CDR3 covers 15 residues. CDR3 in amino acids: CASSLVLPRGEKLFF. Written as DNA, the CDR3 is TGTGCCAGCAGCTTAGTTCTACCCCGCGGTGAAAAACTGTTTTTT. The whole variable domain, filled in from reference TRBV7-9 and TRBJ1-4, reads DTGVSQNPRHKITKRGQNVTFRCDPISEHNRLYWYRQTLGQGPEFLTYFQNEAQLEKSRLLSDRFSAERPKGSFSTLEIQRTEQGDSAMYLCASSLVLPRGEKLFFGSGTQLSVL.

The chain links TRBV4-1 to TRBJ2-3, with a tentative D call TRBD2 (6 bases). The CDR3 consists of 15 residues. CDR1 MGHRA and CDR2 YSYEKL come from the germline V gene. V lost 0 bases to trimming and J lost 4 bases, with 11 bases between them. DNA of the CDR3: TGCGCCAGCAGCCAAGATAGGGGACTTTCAGATACGCAGTATTTT. Translation gives CASSQDRGLSDTQYF.

This clonotype appeared many times. The CDR3 loop reads CASSSMGPNLPEQYF. CDR3 nucleotides: TGTGCCAGCAGCTCAATGGGTCCCAACCTGCCCGAGCAGTACTTC. This chain connects TRBV11-2 to TRBJ2-7; no definite D call. Germline V gene lookup returns CDR1 SGHAT and CDR2 FQNNGV. Trimming shortened V by 4 bases and J by 6 bases, and 19 bases separated the two germline ends. CDR3 size: 15 residues.

Only a few counts were recorded for this clonotype. V usage is TRBV28 and J usage is TRBJ2-7; a weak D match, TRBD1 (5 bases). The length of the CDR3 is 14 residues. V was clipped by 5 bases and J by 4 bases, with 15 bases between them. Germline values: CDR1 MDHEN, CDR2 SYDVKM. The chain's CDR3 is CASSPRQRGYEQYF. CDR3 DNA: TGTGCCAGCAGTCCACGACAGCGTGGATACGAGCAGTACTTC.

This clonotype was observed a handful of times. This chain joins TRBV19 and TRBJ1-5; 9 nucleotides line up with TRBD1. CDR3 length: 13 amino acids. Germline V lookup: CDR1 LNHDA, CDR2 SQIVND (reference sequence). V was pared by 5 bases and J by 6 bases, with 2 bases of the junction left unmatched. The CDR3 bases are TGTGCCAGTAGTGACAGGGGGGTTCAGCCCCAGCATTTT. This gives the protein CASSDRGVQPQHF.

This clonotype has at least ten counts. J is TRBJ2-5 and V is TRBV6-6; 8 bases map to TRBD1. Germline values: CDR1 MNHNY, CDR2 SVGAGI (reference sequence). The CDR3 length is 13 residues. V shed 6 bases and J 5 bases; nucleotides not matched to a gene: 5. Here the CDR3 reads CASRQGAGETQYF. The CDR3 nucleotides are TGTGCCAGCAGGCAGGGGGCGGGTGAGACCCAGTACTTC.